This T cell receptor (beta chain) comes out of a study of vaccination and CD4 T cells after COVID-19. In the study overall: Nasal swab PCR had detected SARS-CoV-2 in convalescent patients, 9 or 10 mild and one severe.

Treatment noted: approximately nine-day PBMC culture with coronavirus spike peptide pools or control peptides (ViraFEST assay). The Oncomine TCR Beta short-read assay was applied to DNA of cultured CD4+ T cells. TCRdb used MiXCR to reprocess the PCR reads, holding one entry per CDR3 protein. In the table there are 14,000 or so distinct CDR3 sequences, around 24% of which are singletons. This clonotype was observed a few times. Its target is not known. This specimen consisted of CD4+ T cells from blood, cultured in vitro, obtained after SARS-CoV-2 vaccination. The clonotype was recovered from a human donor who had recovered from COVID-19.

The DNA for the CDR3 is TGCAGCGGCGGGACAGCCGCTAACTATGGCTACACCTTC. It yields the protein CSGGTAANYGYTF. This sequence joins TRBV29-1 and TRBJ1-2, with 7 bases fitting TRBD1. Germline V CDR1 and CDR2: SQVTM, ANQGSEA. The trim removed 7 bases at V and 0 bases at J, leaving 5 bases unmatched. The CDR3 contains 13 residues.